Listed here are 31 T cell receptor beta chains from one sample, sequenced in a study of cytomegalovirus exposure and HLA in healthy donors. 13 Jbeta primers and 60 Vbeta primers were used for the PCR. Method: immunoSEQ multiplex PCR; TCRdb's copy keeps in-frame clones and lacks some. The data hold 180,000 or so clones, with about three quarters observed a single time. The specimen was PBMCs. Receptors were obtained from a man over 45 in good health and CMV-seropositive.

With respect to this clone: The sample has other DNA sequences that encode this CDR3 too. The chain couples TRBV19 to TRBJ2-7, with TRBD1 as a possible D gene (6 bases). Trimming left V 3 bases short and J 3 bases short, with 9 bases between. CDR3 size: 13 residues. The germline gives CDR1 LNHDA, CDR2 SQIVND (reference sequence). CDR3 DNA: TGTGCCAGTAGTATCGGACAGAACTACGAGCAGTACTTC. It translates to CASSIGQNYEQYF.

This chain joins TRBV4-1 and TRBJ1-6; 9 nucleotides align to TRBD1. The CDR3 has 15 residues. Germline values: CDR1 MGHRA, CDR2 YSYEKL. The V gene end was trimmed by 2 bases and the J gene end by 9 bases; junction bases not matched to a gene: 5. DNA for the CDR3: TGCGCCAGCAGCCAACGGGACAGGGAGACTTCACCCCTCCACTTT. Translated, it gives CASSQRDRETSPLHF.

CDR3 sequence: CASSQDRRGAFLHF. The CDR3 DNA reads as TGCGCCAGCAGCCAAGATCGACGGGGGGCCTTCCTCCACTTT. The chain couples TRBV4-1 to TRBJ1-6, with TRBD1 as a possible D gene (6 bases). Trimming took off 0 bases at V and 15 bases at J, with 15 bases between the two ends. The CDR3 sequence is 14 residues long. Per the germline V gene, CDR1 is MGHRA and CDR2 is YSYEKL.

A few counts support this clone. The chain joins TRBV6-6 to TRBJ1-1; D is perhaps TRBD1 (5 bases). CDR3 length equals 15 residues. The V and J ends lost 6 bases and 1 base respectively, with 15 bases between them. In germline, CDR1 is MNHNY, CDR2 SVGAGI (reference sequence). The CDR3 here is CASRRKEGRNTEAFF. The CDR3 DNA follows: TGTGCCAGCAGGCGCAAGGAGGGGCGGAACACTGAAGCTTTCTTT.

The J gene is TRBJ1-4, the V gene TRBV7-9; D call uncertain. The germline V and J ends were trimmed by 2 bases and 0 bases, with 4 bases remaining between them. This CDR3 comprises 14 residues. Germline V lookup: CDR1 SEHNR, CDR2 FQNEAQ (reference sequence). CDR3 coding DNA: TGTGCCAGCAGCTTAACTACAACTAATGAAAAACTGTTTTTT. The encoded protein is CASSLTTTNEKLFF.

This clone was counted a single time. The chain couples TRBV18 to TRBJ1-5; perhaps TRBD1 as D (6 bases). The germline gives CDR1 KGHSH, CDR2 LQKENI. The V gene lost 6 bases and the J gene lost 7 bases, with 13 bases spanning the gap. The CDR3 consists of 13 residues. As DNA, the CDR3 is TGTGCCAGCTCGAAGGCAGGGGAACAGCCCCAGCATTTT. It specifies CASSKAGEQPQHF.

A single count supports this clone. The chain carries TRBV10-3 and TRBJ2-7; 10 positions match TRBD1. The junction had 9 bases not matched to a gene; V was cut back by 11 bases and J by 5 bases. In germline, CDR1 is ENHRY, CDR2 SYGVKD. The CDR3 loop spans 13 amino acids. In DNA, the CDR3 is TGTGCCGCGGGGGGACAGGGGAATGACGAGCAGTACTTC. Its translation: CAAGGQGNDEQYF.

The chain is built from TRBV28 and TRBJ2-3; 7 bases line up with TRBD1. V lost 5 bases and J lost 2; bases outside the gene matches: 7. The germline V gene has CDR1 MDHEN and CDR2 SYDVKM. The CDR3 contains 15 residues. The CDR3 loop is CASSLRDSLTDTQYF. In nucleotides, the CDR3 is TGTGCCAGCAGTCTCCGGGACAGCCTCACAGATACGCAGTATTTT.

V is TRBV7-9 and J is TRBJ2-3; D is undetermined. Germline V gene data show CDR1 as SEHNR and CDR2 as FQNEAQ (reference sequence). The V and J ends lost 5 bases and 2 bases respectively, with 11 bases between them. The CDR3 runs to 14 residues. The CDR3: CASSPVLSTDTQYF. CDR3 nucleotides: TGTGCCAGCAGCCCCGTTCTGTCCACAGATACGCAGTATTTT.

The gene calls are TRBV28 and TRBJ2-7; D perhaps matches TRBD1 (6 bases). V gave up 6 bases and J gave up 0 bases, with 9 bases separating them. Per germline, CDR1 MDHEN and CDR2 SYDVKM. The CDR3 extends over 13 amino acids. The CDR3 bases are TGTGCCAGCAGGGACAGTAGCTCCTACGAGCAGTACGTC. Its protein is CASRDSSSYEQYV.

The gene calls are TRBV9 and TRBJ2-3; the D is unclear. The CDR3 runs 13 residues. With 3 bases removed from V and 7 bases from J, the gap between germline ends came to 12 bases. Germline CDR1 and CDR2: SGDLS and YYNGEE. CDR3 sequence (DNA): TGTGCCAGCAGCGAGCCTCGGTCATATACGCAGTATTTT. Its translation is CASSEPRSYTQYF.

This clone showed up just a few times. The chain has TRBV10-3 and TRBJ1-4, with D possibly being TRBD1 (5 bases). V lost 6 bases, J lost 6 bases, and 11 bases lay in between. This CDR3 has 13 residues. Germline-derived CDR1 and CDR2 are ENHRY and SYGVKD. CDR3 nucleotide sequence: TGTGCCATCAGAAGGGGCAGGGATGAAAAACTGTTTTTT. It encodes CAIRRGRDEKLFF.

This rearrangement joins TRBV7-6 to TRBJ2-1; D is unresolved. This CDR3 comprises 14 residues. Trimming cost V 2 bases and J 4 bases, with 9 bases left between them. Germline CDR1 is SGHVS and CDR2 is FNYEAQ. The CDR3 protein is CASSLTRNYNEQFF. CDR3 DNA sequence: TGTGCCAGCAGCTTAACGAGGAATTACAATGAGCAGTTCTTC.

This rearrangement joins TRBV28 to TRBJ1-2, with D perhaps matching TRBD1 (6 bases). Germline V gene lookup returns CDR1 MDHEN and CDR2 SYDVKM. There are 17 residues in the CDR3. The V and J ends lost 2 bases and 4 bases respectively, with 20 bases between them. CDR3 loop: CASSLPTGGPGPYGYTF. CDR3 in DNA: TGTGCCAGCAGTTTACCGACGGGGGGGCCTGGACCCTATGGCTACACCTTC.

This chain joins TRBV4-3 and TRBJ2-3; 11 positions match TRBD1. With 2 bases clipped from V and 5 bases from J, the junction kept 9 bases outside the gene matches. Germline-derived CDR1 and CDR2 are LGHNA and YSLEER. The CDR3 totals 17 residues. The CDR3 loop reads CASSQSGWDRGGDTQYF. DNA of the CDR3: TGCGCCAGCAGCCAAAGCGGTTGGGACAGGGGGGGAGATACGCAGTATTTT.

The chain combines TRBV10-3 with TRBJ1-1; TRBD1 might be the D (6 bases). The ends were cut back, 6 bases at V and 10 bases at J, with 15 bases in the middle. The CDR3 consists of 12 residues. CDR1 is ENHRY, CDR2 SYGVKD, per germline. The CDR3 coding sequence is TGTGCCATCAGAGGGGGGGAAGTCGGAGCTTTCTTT. The encoded protein is CAIRGGEVGAFF.

The V call is TRBV10-3, the J call TRBJ1-6; 9 bases are a match to TRBD1. Germline CDR1 ENHRY, CDR2 SYGVKD. V was clipped by 3 bases and J by 10 bases; unmatched bases: 4. The CDR3 totals 14 residues. CDR3 region: CAISERTGDSPLHF. Here the CDR3 DNA reads TGTGCCATCAGTGAACGGACAGGGGACTCACCCCTCCACTTT.

V gene TRBV10-1 combines with J gene TRBJ2-7; the D is unclear. Germline V gene lookup returns CDR1 WNHNN and CDR2 SYGVQD (reference sequence). Trimming removed 6 bases at V and 0 bases at J, with 12 bases between. This CDR3 comprises 14 residues. DNA for the CDR3: TGCGCCAGCAGGCACCGCGCGAACTCCTACGAGCAGTACTTC. This translates into CASRHRANSYEQYF.

Remarks on this clone: This sample also contains other DNA sequences that code for the same CDR3. The gene calls are TRBV5-1 and TRBJ2-7; maybe TRBD1 (5 bases). The CDR3 sequence is 14 residues long. V was pared by 0 bases and J by 0 bases, with 7 bases between. Germline V gene sequence: CDR1 SGHRS, CDR2 YFSETQ. The CDR3 nucleotides read TGCGCCAGCAGCTTGGGACAGAGCTCCTACGAGCAGTACTTC. This encodes CASSLGQSSYEQYF.

The chain has TRBV7-2 and TRBJ2-4; D ambiguous. CDR1 and CDR2 (germline): SGHTA, FQGNSA. The V end was cut by 5 bases, the J end by 0 bases, with 11 bases between. The CDR3 is 15 residues long. Here the CDR3 reads CASSPWALAKNIQYF. In DNA, the CDR3 is TGTGCCAGCAGCCCTTGGGCTCTAGCCAAAAACATTCAGTACTTC.

This chain joins TRBV21-1 and TRBJ1-4. TRBV21-1 is deemed a pseudogene. The length of the CDR3 is 15 residues. The CDR3 bases are TGTGCCAGCAGCACTATTAAACCAACTAATGAAAAACTGTTTTTT. It yields the protein CASSTIKPTNEKLFF.

This chain connects TRBV28 to TRBJ1-1, with 10 bases identical to TRBD1. This CDR3 comprises 14 residues. Germline lookup yields CDR1 MDHEN and CDR2 SYDVKM. Trimming took 3 bases from V and 5 from J; bases not matched to a gene: 3. In DNA form, the CDR3 reads TGTGCCAGCAGTTTGGGGACAGGGGTAACTGAAGCTTTCTTT. The encoded protein is CASSLGTGVTEAFF.

This rearrangement joins TRBV27 to TRBJ2-5; no clear D. Per germline, CDR1 MNHEY and CDR2 SMNVEV (reference sequence). This CDR3 has 15 amino acids. V was clipped by 1 base and J by 5 bases, with 14 bases between them. The CDR3 loop reads CASSLYTESLETQYF. As DNA, the CDR3 is TGTGCCAGCAGTTTATATACAGAGTCCCTGGAGACCCAGTACTTC.

This chain connects TRBV9 to TRBJ2-5; D not certain. Germline V gene lookup returns CDR1 SGDLS and CDR2 YYNGEE. Trimming removed 0 bases at V and 5 bases at J, with 8 bases between. This CDR3 contains 13 residues. CDR3 DNA sequence: TGTGCCAGCAGCGTAGAAGCTAGGGAGACCCAGTACTTC. This encodes CASSVEARETQYF.

This clone was seen only a few times. This chain connects TRBV5-1 to TRBJ2-3, with TRBD1 matching over 7 bases. V dropped 2 bases and J dropped 4; count of bases not matched to a gene: 4. CDR3 size: 14 residues. Germline values: CDR1 SGHRS, CDR2 YFSETQ. This chain's CDR3 is CASSLDRVPDTQYF. The DNA for the CDR3 is TGCGCCAGCAGCTTAGACAGGGTTCCAGATACGCAGTATTTT.

The chain has TRBV4-1 and TRBJ1-2, with D hard to call. Trimming took off 1 base at V and 5 bases at J, with 11 bases between the two ends. The CDR3 spans 14 residues. Germline values: CDR1 MGHRA, CDR2 YSYEKL. CDR3 residues: CASSQAGERYGYTF. In nucleotides, the CDR3 is TGCGCCAGCAGCCAAGCCGGGGAAAGATATGGCTACACCTTC.

This clone was detected only a few times. The chain employs TRBV5-8 and TRBJ2-3; 8 nucleotides align to TRBD1. The CDR3 runs to 15 residues. V trimming: 4 bases; J trimming: 6 bases; junction bases outside the gene matches: 10. Germline values: CDR1 SGHTS, CDR2 YDEGEE. The CDR3 here is CASSPGQGIGDTQYF. The CDR3 DNA is TGTGCCAGCAGCCCAGGACAGGGTATAGGCGATACGCAGTATTTT.

The table lists this clone with a count of one. The gene calls are TRBV19 and TRBJ2-3; TRBD2 is a possible D gene (7 bases). Germline lookup yields CDR1 LNHDA and CDR2 SQIVND (reference sequence). The CDR3 runs to 16 residues. Trimming removed 5 bases at V and 1 base at J, with 16 bases between. CDR3 amino acids: CASSVTGRGGTDTQYF. The DNA for the CDR3 is TGTGCCAGTAGTGTAACAGGGAGGGGGGGCACAGATACGCAGTATTTT.

The chain has TRBV7-8 and TRBJ2-6; D is perhaps TRBD2 (5 bases). This CDR3 is built from 16 residues. Trimming left V 1 base short and J 2 bases short, with 9 bases between. Germline CDR1 SGHVS, CDR2 FQNEAQ. In DNA form, the CDR3 reads TGTGCCAGCAGCTTAGGGGTCGGGGCTGGGGCCAACGTCCTGACTTTC. Protein sequence: CASSLGVGAGANVLTF.

The chain couples TRBV6-5 to TRBJ1-5; 8 nucleotides match TRBD1. Trimming removed 0 bases from V and 7 bases from J; junction bases left unmatched: 5. Looked up from germline, CDR1 is MNHEY and CDR2 is SVGAGI. The CDR3 contains 15 residues. The CDR3: CASSYSDRGGQPQHF. The CDR3 DNA reads as TGTGCCAGCAGTTACTCCGACAGGGGAGGACAGCCCCAGCATTTT.

This clone was seen a handful of times. The chain uses TRBV28 and TRBJ2-5, with a weak D call TRBD2 (6 bases). The V gene's germline CDR1 is MDHEN and CDR2 SYDVKM. This CDR3 is built from 17 residues. V shed 3 bases and J shed 4 bases, with 21 bases lying between them. The CDR3 protein is CASSFGTAQSRGETQYF. The CDR3 coding sequence is TGTGCCAGCAGTTTTGGGACTGCCCAGAGTAGAGGAGAGACCCAGTACTTC.